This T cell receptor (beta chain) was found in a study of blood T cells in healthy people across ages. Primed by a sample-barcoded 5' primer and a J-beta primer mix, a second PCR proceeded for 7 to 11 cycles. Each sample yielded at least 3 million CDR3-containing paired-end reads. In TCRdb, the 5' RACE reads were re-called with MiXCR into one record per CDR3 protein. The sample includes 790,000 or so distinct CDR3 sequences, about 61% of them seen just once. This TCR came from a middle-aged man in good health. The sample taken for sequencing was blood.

CDR3 coding DNA: TGCAGTGCCTGGACGAGGGCTGGCACAGATACGCAGTATTTT. Its translation is CSAWTRAGTDTQYF. This rearrangement joins TRBV20-1 to TRBJ2-3, with a possible D match to TRBD2 (5 bases). The CDR3 totals 14 residues. CDR1 and CDR2 from the germline V gene are DFQATT and SNEGSKA (reference sequence). V lost 6 bases and J lost 1, with 14 bases in between.